The present T cell receptor (beta chain) was sequenced within a study of regulatory T cells in long-lasting Graves disease. According to the study, TCR beta libraries were built with iRepertoire HTBI primers and CDR3-region Arm-PCR. TCRdb redid the calling of the multiplex PCR reads with MiXCR, one entry per CDR3 protein. Of hundreds of thousands of distinct CDR3 sequences listed, about a sixth were seen once; the top ten hold roughly 10%. CDR1 SGHDN and CDR2 FVKESK come from the germline V gene. V lost 3 bases to trimming and J lost 3 bases; unmatched junction nucleotides: 14. The CDR3 spans 17 residues. Time point specified: newly diagnosed GD, antithyroid drugs for less than 3 months. PBMCs provided the RNA from which the TCR library was made. Clinicians diagnosed Graves' disease using American Thyroid Association guidelines. At least ten counts were recorded for this clonotype. This same sample was also taken into another study, of T cells in Graves' hyperthyroidism and ophthalmopathy. Turning to that study: The blood repertoire included most of the expanded thyroid clonotypes above 0.001.

The TCR was taken from a young woman with Graves disease. The input for sequencing was peripheral blood mononuclear cells (PBMCs), taken at new diagnosis, from a patient treated with antithyroid drugs. V is TRBV14 and J is TRBJ2-7; 7 bases fit TRBD2. In nucleotides, the CDR3 is TGTGCCAGCAGCCAGAACCGGGATACGCGGGAGCTCTACGAGCAGTACTTC. Translation gives CASSQNRDTRELYEQYF.